These T cell receptor beta chains were read from a single sample in a study of blood T cells in healthy people across ages. TCRdb re-called the 5' RACE reads through MiXCR, storing one row per CDR3 protein. This table has about 680,000 distinct CDR3 sequences, around 48% appearing once. Sequencing used blood. These TCRs come from a woman between 55 and 75 years old in good health. Each CDR3 is given with its conserved first and last residue. A D gene is named only where the DNA matches it firmly. Part of the rows lack a size; the others show once, few, many or a class for expanded clones.

. TRBD2 TRBJ2-5 TRBV28 CASRSGSGGPYNEQYF TGTGCCAGCCGGTCGGGTAGCGGGGGACCCTACAATGAGCAGTACTTC
few . TRBJ2-7 TRBV7-9 CASGLPGRPSYEQYF TGTGCCAGCGGCCTCCCCGGTAGGCCTTCCTACGAGCAGTACTTC
. TRBD2 TRBJ2-4 TRBV11-1 CASSLRGLAGKNIQYF TGTGCCAGCAGCTTACGTGGACTAGCGGGGAAAAACATTCAGTACTTC
. . TRBJ2-2 TRBV6-1 CASSRSASARSYSGELFF TGTGCCAGCAGCCGATCAGCGTCGGCTAGGAGCTATTCCGGGGAGCTGTTTTTT
. TRBD1 TRBJ2-3 TRBV5-1 CASSLAGTGWNTDTQYF TGCGCCAGCAGCTTGGCAGGGACAGGGTGGAACACAGATACGCAGTATTTT
. . TRBJ2-5 TRBV3-1 CASSQASKAETQYF TGTGCCAGCAGCCAAGCATCCAAGGCAGAGACCCAGTACTTC
. . TRBJ2-5 TRBV12-3/TRBV12-4 CASSLRGRKETQYF TGTGCCAGCAGTTTAAGGGGGAGGAAAGAGACCCAGTACTTC
few . TRBJ1-2 TRBV6-6 CASSSQGPNYGYTF TGTGCCAGCAGTTCCCAGGGACCTAACTATGGCTACACCTTC
once TRBD1 TRBJ2-7 TRBV6-1 CASKEGQYYEQYF TGTGCCAGCAAAGAGGGACAGTACTACGAGCAGTACTTC
. TRBD2 TRBJ2-1 TRBV20-1 CSAREGTTEINEQFF TGCAGTGCTAGAGAGGGGACTACCGAGATAAATGAGCAGTTCTTC
. . TRBJ1-1 TRBV2 CASSVRGGGEARNTEAFF TGTGCCAGCAGTGTGAGAGGGGGTGGGGAGGCAAGAAACACTGAAGCTTTCTTT